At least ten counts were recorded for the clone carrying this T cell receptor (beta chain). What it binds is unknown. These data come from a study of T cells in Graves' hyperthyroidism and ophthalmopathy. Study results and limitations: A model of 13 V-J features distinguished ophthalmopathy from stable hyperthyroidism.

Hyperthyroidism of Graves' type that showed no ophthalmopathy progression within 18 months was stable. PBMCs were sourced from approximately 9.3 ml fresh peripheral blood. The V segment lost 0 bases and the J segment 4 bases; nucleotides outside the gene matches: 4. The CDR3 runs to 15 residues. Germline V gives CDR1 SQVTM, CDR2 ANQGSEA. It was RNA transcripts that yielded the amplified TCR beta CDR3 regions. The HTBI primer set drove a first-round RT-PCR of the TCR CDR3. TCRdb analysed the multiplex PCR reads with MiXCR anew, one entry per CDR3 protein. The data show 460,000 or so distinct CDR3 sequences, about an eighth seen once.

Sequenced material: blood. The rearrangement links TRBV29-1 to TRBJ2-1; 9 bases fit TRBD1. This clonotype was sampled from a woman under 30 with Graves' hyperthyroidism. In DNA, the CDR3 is TGCAGCGTTGAAGATCTAGGACAGGGGTACAATGAGCAGTTCTTC. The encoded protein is CSVEDLGQGYNEQFF.